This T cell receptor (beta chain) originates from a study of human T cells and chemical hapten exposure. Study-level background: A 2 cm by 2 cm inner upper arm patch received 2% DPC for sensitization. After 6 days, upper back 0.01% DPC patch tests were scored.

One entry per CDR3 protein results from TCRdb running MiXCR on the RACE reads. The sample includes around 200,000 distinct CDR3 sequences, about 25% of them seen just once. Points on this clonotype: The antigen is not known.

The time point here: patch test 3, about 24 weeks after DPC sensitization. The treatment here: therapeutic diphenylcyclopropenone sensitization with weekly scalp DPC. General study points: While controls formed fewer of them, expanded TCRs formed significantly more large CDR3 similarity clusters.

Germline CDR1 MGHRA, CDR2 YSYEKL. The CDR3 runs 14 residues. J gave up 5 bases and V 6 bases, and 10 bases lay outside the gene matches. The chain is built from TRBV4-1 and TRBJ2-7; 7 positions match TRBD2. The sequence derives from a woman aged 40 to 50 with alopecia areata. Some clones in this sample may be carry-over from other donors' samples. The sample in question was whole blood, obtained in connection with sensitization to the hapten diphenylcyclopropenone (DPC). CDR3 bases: TGCGCCAGCAGTTACAGCGGGACTTCCCACGAGCAGTACTTC. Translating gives CASSYSGTSHEQYF.